This TCR beta chain appears in the sequencing data of a study of beta chain features in type 1 diabetes. Study context: All samples combined gave around 98,000,000 sorted cells for examination. Broader study findings: Moderate yet significant TCRB CDR3 shortening was seen in Type 1 diabetes patients in all four CD4+ subsets. Compared to healthy donors, patients appeared to have naive, central memory and Treg TCRB repertoires that were more alike. VDJ junctions from patients with type 1 diabetes contained fewer insertions and more deletions.

Via CD45RO/CCR7/CD25/CD127/CD95/CD27, cells of the CD4+ naive, central memory, regulatory and stem cell-like memory subsets were sorted. The CDR3 is 12 amino acids. The trim removed 8 bases at V and 4 bases at J, leaving 7 bases unmatched. The germline V gene has CDR1 SQVTM and CDR2 ANQGSEA. Remarks on this clone: Its antigen is still unknown.

Expressed TCRB transcripts were sequenced, since all the RNA that had been isolated was reverse transcribed. Some clones are missing from TCRdb's copy, which holds only in-frame ones; the method was immunoSEQ multiplex PCR. The table has around 250,000 clones, around 20% seen once. This TCR came from a woman in her thirties or forties with type 1 diabetes. J is TRBJ1-2 and V is TRBV29-1; 7 bases agree with TRBD1. Sequenced input: naive CD4+ T cells from blood. The CDR3 loop is CSTSDRTYGYTF. CDR3 DNA: TGCAGCACCTCGGACAGGACCTATGGCTACACCTTC. Full variable domain (outside the CDR3, taken from reference TRBV29-1 and TRBJ1-2): SAVISQKPSRDICQRGTSLTIQCQVDSQVTMMFWYRQQPGQSLTLIATANQGSEATYESGFVIDKFPISRPNLTFSTLTVSNMSPEDSSIYLCSTSDRTYGYTFGSGTRLTVV.